The text below deals with one TCR beta chain. The antigen remains undetermined. The sample belongs to a study of a mutant IDH1 vaccine in newly diagnosed glioma. The overall study: First vaccine doses came 4-6 weeks after radiotherapy alone, or with temozolomide cycles. Patients were pretreated with radiotherapy, temozolomide, or both, mostly both.

Generated by immunoSEQ multiplex PCR, the TCRdb table keeps only in-frame clones and is missing some. The sample records under 150,000 clones, approximately 87% being singletons. Germline CDR1 is MDHEN and CDR2 is SYDVKM. Trimming left V 4 bases short and J 8 bases short, with 14 bases between. The CDR3 is made up of 13 amino acids. Time point meaning: week 11, during vaccination. The study gave 300 ug of mutant IDH1 20-mer peptide per vaccine dose, with topical imiquimod. The sample was PBMCs, taken from a glioma patient whose treatment included an IDH1 peptide vaccine. The sequence was collected from a woman aged 45-65 years with glioma. The chain is built from TRBV28 and TRBJ1-2; D might be TRBD1 (5 bases). Here the CDR3 reads CASSSPWGDGYTF. The CDR3 bases are TGTGCCAGCAGTTCCCCGTGGGGCGACGGCTACACCTTC.